The 26 T cell receptor beta chains in this list originate from one sample, sequenced in a study of T cells after yellow fever vaccination. One entry per CDR3 protein, called by TCRdb with MiXCR from the 5' RACE reads. The sample includes 170,000 or so distinct CDR3 sequences, 6.2% of them seen just once. Sequences were derived from CD4+ T cells sorted from PBMCs, sampled on the day of the first yellow fever vaccination. The receptors shown here come from a man younger than 35 who received the YFV17D yellow fever vaccine.

This clonotype was picked up a small number of times. The chain uses TRBV7-2 and TRBJ1-5; 8 nucleotides agree with TRBD1. The CDR3 runs to 16 residues. Trimming took 2 bases from V and 2 from J; bases not matched to a gene: 5. CDR1 and CDR2 from the germline V gene are SGHTA and FQGNSA. CDR3 bases: TGTGCCAGCAGCTTACAGGCAGGGGGCGGCAATCAGCCCCAGCATTTT. It translates to CASSLQAGGGNQPQHF.

V gene TRBV9 combines with J gene TRBJ1-6; D is undetermined. Between the trimmed V and J ends, which lost 0 bases and 7 bases, there was a span of 2 bases. This CDR3 contains 12 residues. Germline CDR1 and CDR2: SGDLS and YYNGEE. CDR3 sequence (DNA): TGTGCCAGCAGCGTAGGGAATTCACCCCTCCACTTT. Its protein product is CASSVGNSPLHF.

This chain links TRBV5-1 with TRBJ2-7, with D tentatively TRBD1 (6 bases). V lost 0 bases and J lost 3, with 7 bases in between. The CDR3 sequence is 13 residues long. CDR1 is SGHRS and CDR2 is YFSETQ in the germline V gene. CDR3: CASSLGQDYEQYF. The CDR3 nucleotides read TGCGCCAGCAGCTTGGGACAGGACTACGAGCAGTACTTC.

The rearrangement uses TRBV27 and TRBJ2-1, with 10 bases matching TRBD1. The CDR3 loop spans 14 amino acids. Germline lookup yields CDR1 MNHEY and CDR2 SMNVEV (reference sequence). The DNA for the CDR3 is TGTGCTGCCGCCGACAGGGGGCCTTACAATGAGCAGTTCTTC. It is translated as CAAADRGPYNEQFF.

There are a few counts of this clonotype. This chain links TRBV9 with TRBJ1-6, with D hard to call. The CDR3 runs to 16 residues. Germline V gene sequence: CDR1 SGDLS, CDR2 YYNGEE. Trimming removed 2 bases from V and 1 base from J, with 10 bases in between. This CDR3 reads CASSVSVGSYNSPLHF. CDR3 DNA: TGTGCCAGCAGCGTTTCCGTGGGGTCCTATAATTCACCCCTCCACTTT.

This clonotype was seen repeatedly, ten times or more. V is TRBV27 and J is TRBJ2-5, with TRBD2 identical over 8 bases. The CDR3 spans 15 residues. The germline V gene has CDR1 MNHEY and CDR2 SMNVEV (reference sequence). V lost 5 bases to trimming and J lost 5 bases; unmatched junction nucleotides: 10. CDR3 region: CASSPRLARGETQYF. The CDR3, as DNA: TGTGCCAGCAGTCCCCGACTAGCGCGAGGGGAGACCCAGTACTTC.

This clonotype was counted at least ten times. This sequence joins TRBV20-1 and TRBJ2-1; 8 positions match TRBD2. From germline, CDR1 is DFQATT and CDR2 SNEGSKA (reference sequence). The CDR3 contains 11 residues. Unmatched junction bases numbered 7, after V lost 6 bases and J lost 12 bases. CDR3 protein: CSAPREGGQFF. The CDR3 DNA reads TGCAGTGCACCCCGGGAGGGAGGGCAGTTCTTC.

This clonotype was detected many times. The genes are TRBV7-8 and TRBJ2-5, with TRBD2 matching over 11 bases. This CDR3 contains 17 residues. The V gene's germline CDR1 is SGHVS and CDR2 FQNEAQ. The ends lost 3 bases at V and 4 bases at J; junction bases unmatched: 10. CDR3 DNA: TGTGCCAGCAGCTTGGGTGGTGCTAGCGGGGGGTTAGAGACCCAGTACTTC. The encoded protein is CASSLGGASGGLETQYF.

This clonotype was observed many times. This sequence joins TRBV2 and TRBJ2-3, with 11 positions matching TRBD2. Germline loops: CDR1 SNHLY, CDR2 FYNNEI. The CDR3 spans 14 residues. V gave up 8 bases and J gave up 2 bases; unmatched junction bases: 3. CDR3 DNA sequence: TGTGCCAGCCGTAGCGGGGGGGACACAGATACGCAGTATTTT. Translating gives CASRSGGDTDTQYF.

This clonotype has a handful of counts. This rearrangement joins TRBV19 to TRBJ2-4; D perhaps matches TRBD1 (6 bases). Per germline, CDR1 LNHDA and CDR2 SQIVND (reference sequence). V lost 5 bases, J lost 5 bases, and 16 bases lay in between. This CDR3 is 15 amino acids long. DNA for the CDR3: TGTGCCAGTAGTGACCCCGGACAGTGGGAAAACATTCAGTACTTC. Translated: CASSDPGQWENIQYF.

This clonotype was detected only a few times. The chain joins TRBV29-1 to TRBJ2-5, with 7 positions matching TRBD1. Losses at the gene ends were 6 bases for V and 1 base for J; bases not matched to a gene: 8. Germline CDR1 reads SQVTM; CDR2 reads ANQGSEA. CDR3 size: 14 residues. This chain's CDR3 is CSVADRNLQETQYF. The CDR3, as DNA: TGCAGCGTCGCGGACAGGAACCTCCAAGAGACCCAGTACTTC.

Notes on this clonotype: Germline is not matched at one junction end, which may reflect a read error. The CDR3 loop reads CASSLGTGYNDQFF. The CDR3 nucleotides are TGCGCCAGCAGCCTCGGGACAGGTTACAATGATCAGTTCTTC. The chain has TRBV5-1 and TRBJ2-1, with 8 bases identical to TRBD1. Germline V CDR1 and CDR2: SGHRS, YFSETQ. The CDR3 runs 14 residues.

A word on this clonotype: One end of the junction varies from germline; a read error may be responsible. The chain links TRBV20-1 to TRBJ2-2; 12 bases fit TRBD1. Germline values: CDR1 DFQATT, CDR2 SNEGSKA (reference sequence). The CDR3 runs 16 residues. CDR3 residues: CTARPIGTGGAGELFF. CDR3 bases: TGCACTGCTCGCCCGATAGGGACAGGGGGCGCCGGGGAGCTGTTTTTT.

The gene calls are TRBV6-1 and TRBJ1-2, with no clear D. This CDR3 region has 14 residues. CDR1 is MNHNS, CDR2 SASEGT, per germline. The germline V and J ends were trimmed by 4 bases and 1 base, with 10 bases remaining between them. The CDR3 spells CASSGSTNNYGYTF. CDR3 DNA: TGTGCCAGCAGTGGGTCGACAAATAACTATGGCTACACCTTC.

On this clonotype: This could be a read error, since a much larger clone is one nucleotide away. The V gene is TRBV19, the J gene TRBJ2-4, with D hard to call. This CDR3 comprises 14 residues. The germline gives CDR1 LNHDA, CDR2 SQIVND (reference sequence). This CDR3 is CASSMWGTKNTQYF. CDR3 nucleotides: TGTGCCAGTAGTATGTGGGGAACCAAAAACACTCAGTACTTC.

The chain uses TRBV5-1 and TRBJ2-5; TRBD1 matches at 9 bases. The germline V gene encodes CDR1 SGHRS and CDR2 YFSETQ. The junction had 6 bases not matched to a gene; V was cut back by 4 bases and J by 5 bases. The CDR3 runs to 14 residues. CDR3 in amino acids: CASSGGTGWETQYF. The CDR3 DNA follows: TGCGCCAGCAGCGGAGGGACAGGGTGGGAGACCCAGTACTTC. The whole variable domain, filled in from reference TRBV5-1 and TRBJ2-5, reads KAGVTQTPRYLIKTRGQQVTLSCSPISGHRSVSWYQQTPGQGLQFLFEYFSETQRNKGNFPGRFSGRQFSNSRSEMNVSTLELGDSALYLCASSGGTGWETQYFGPGTRLLVL.

This clonotype was found many times. The V call is TRBV20-1, the J call TRBJ2-5, with D possibly TRBD2 on 7 matching bases. The V gene lost 4 bases and the J gene lost 3 bases, with 18 bases spanning the gap. Germline values: CDR1 DFQATT, CDR2 SNEGSKA (reference sequence). The CDR3 is 15 residues long. The CDR3 region has the DNA TGCAGTGCTAAACGCATTACAGGGAGGGAAGAGACCCAGTACTTC. It translates to CSAKRITGREETQYF.

In its sample, this clonotype was seen a few times. This chain connects TRBV4-2 to TRBJ1-4, with TRBD1 identical over 10 bases. Losses at the gene ends were 1 base for V and 10 bases for J; bases not matched to a gene: 3. The CDR3 totals 14 residues. CDR1 and CDR2 (germline): LGHNA, YNFKEQ. The CDR3 loop is CASSQGQGAIKLFF. The CDR3 DNA follows: TGTGCCAGCAGCCAAGGACAGGGGGCTATAAAACTGTTTTTT.

V gene TRBV6-1 combines with J gene TRBJ1-1; TRBD1 aligns across 10 bases. The CDR3 is made up of 16 amino acids. Germline values: CDR1 MNHNS, CDR2 SASEGT. Trimming cost V 6 bases and J 3 bases; bases outside gene matches: 10. CDR3 amino acids: CASRLRDRGSDTEAFF. As DNA, the CDR3 is TGTGCCAGCAGGCTCCGGGACAGGGGATCTGACACTGAAGCTTTCTTT.

As concerns this clonotype: One end of the junction is discordant with germline, which a read error may explain. The V and J genes are TRBV11-3 and TRBJ2-1; TRBD1 is a possible D gene (6 bases). CDR1 SGHNT and CDR2 YENEEA come from the germline V gene. The CDR3 is 16 amino acids. The CDR3 nucleotides are TGTGCCCGCAGCTTAGGCCAAGGGGGCTCCTACAATGAGCAGTTCTTC. Amino acid sequence: CARSLGQGGSYNEQFF.

The chain joins TRBV7-2 to TRBJ2-7, with a weak D call TRBD2 (5 bases). This CDR3 region has 16 residues. V was trimmed by 6 bases and J by 2 bases, leaving 20 bases between them. Germline CDR1 reads SGHTA; CDR2 reads FQGNSA. CDR3 residues: CASSPPVGRGPYEQYF. The DNA of the CDR3 is TGTGCCAGCAGTCCCCCGGTCGGTCGAGGGCCCTACGAGCAGTACTTC.

This clonotype was counted at least ten times. The chain carries TRBV20-1 and TRBJ1-4; TRBD1 matches at 7 bases. J lost 6 bases, V lost 3 bases, and 4 bases had no gene match. Germline CDR1 is DFQATT and CDR2 is SNEGSKA (reference sequence). This CDR3 region has 13 residues. CDR3 coding DNA: TGCAGTGCTAGGACAGGGCACGATGAAAAACTGTTTTTT. Translating it yields CSARTGHDEKLFF.

This clonotype was detected ten times or more. The gene calls are TRBV5-1 and TRBJ2-7; a possible D gene is TRBD1 (5 bases). The CDR3 is 15 amino acids. Trimming stripped 4 bases from V and 5 bases from J, with 19 bases between. CDR1 and CDR2 (germline): SGHRS, YFSETQ. The chain's CDR3 is CASSLGASVTDEQYF. The CDR3, as DNA: TGCGCCAGCAGCCTGGGTGCCTCAGTGACAGACGAGCAGTACTTC.

This sequence joins TRBV10-3 and TRBJ2-1, with 14 positions matching TRBD2. The CDR3 is made up of 19 amino acids. Germline values: CDR1 ENHRY, CDR2 SYGVKD. Trimming at V came to 2 bases and at J to 5 bases, leaving 11 bases not matched to a gene. Here the CDR3 DNA reads TGTGCCATCAGTGAGCCGTCGGGACTAGCGGGGGATGCCGACAATGAGCAGTTCTTC. Translation gives CAISEPSGLAGDADNEQFF.

Only a few counts were recorded for this clonotype. The rearrangement links TRBV3-1 to TRBJ2-6; 10 nucleotides align to TRBD1. Trimming removed 4 bases from V and 2 bases from J; junction bases left unmatched: 11. CDR3 length equals 19 residues. Looked up from germline, CDR1 is LGHDT and CDR2 is YNNKEL (reference sequence). In nucleotides, the CDR3 is TGTGCCAGCAGCCCCACGGAGACAGGGGGCCAAGCTGGGGCCAACGTCCTGACTTTC. Protein sequence: CASSPTETGGQAGANVLTF.

The chain has TRBV3-1 and TRBJ2-3; D not resolved. The CDR3 is 18 residues long. The germline gives CDR1 LGHDT, CDR2 YNNKEL (reference sequence). V dropped 11 bases and J dropped 3 bases, with 30 bases sitting between them. The DNA for the CDR3 is TGTGCCTCCTCCGGGCAGGTCCGTTGGGCTATAGGAACAGATACGCAGTATTTT. Its protein is CASSGQVRWAIGTDTQYF.